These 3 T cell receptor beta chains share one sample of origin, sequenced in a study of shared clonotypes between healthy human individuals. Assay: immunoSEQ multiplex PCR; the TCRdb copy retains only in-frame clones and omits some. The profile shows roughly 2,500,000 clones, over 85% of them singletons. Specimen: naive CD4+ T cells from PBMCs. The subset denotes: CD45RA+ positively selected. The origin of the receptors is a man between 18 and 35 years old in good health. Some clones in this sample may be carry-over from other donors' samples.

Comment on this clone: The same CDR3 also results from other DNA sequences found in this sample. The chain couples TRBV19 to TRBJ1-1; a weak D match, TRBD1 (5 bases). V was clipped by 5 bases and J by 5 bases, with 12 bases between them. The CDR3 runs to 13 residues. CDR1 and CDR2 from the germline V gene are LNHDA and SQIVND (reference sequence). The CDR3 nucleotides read TGTGCCAGTAGTTATCAGGGAGGGACTGAAGCTTTCTTT. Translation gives CASSYQGGTEAFF.

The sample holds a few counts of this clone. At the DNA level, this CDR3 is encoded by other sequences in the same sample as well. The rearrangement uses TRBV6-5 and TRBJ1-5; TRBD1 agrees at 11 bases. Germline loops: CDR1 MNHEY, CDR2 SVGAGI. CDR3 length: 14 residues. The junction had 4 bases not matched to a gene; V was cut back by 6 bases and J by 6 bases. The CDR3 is CASRTGQGGQPQHF. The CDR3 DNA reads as TGTGCCAGCAGGACGGGACAGGGGGGTCAGCCCCAGCATTTT.

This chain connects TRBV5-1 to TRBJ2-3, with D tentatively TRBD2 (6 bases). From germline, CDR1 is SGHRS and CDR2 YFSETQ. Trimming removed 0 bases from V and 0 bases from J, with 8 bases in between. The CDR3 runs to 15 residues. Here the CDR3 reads CASSLVLASTDTQYF. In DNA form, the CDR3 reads TGCGCCAGCAGCTTGGTCCTAGCGAGCACAGATACGCAGTATTTT.